These 14 T cell receptor beta chains came from one sample sequenced in a study of T cell responses to AZD1222 COVID-19 vaccine. Clones were sequenced by immunoSEQ multiplex PCR, and TCRdb holds only the in-frame ones, with some missing. The sample has 66,000 or so clones, 79% seen once. Source: peripheral blood, taken on day 0 of MenACWY control vaccination. These receptors originate from an adult in good health.

The gene calls are TRBV5-6 and TRBJ1-3; D remains unclear. This CDR3 region has 13 residues. V was shortened by 4 bases and J by 2 bases, with 7 bases between the two germline ends. Germline CDR1 reads SGHDT; CDR2 reads YYEEEE. CDR3 loop: CASSPVAGNTIYF. The CDR3 DNA follows: TGTGCCAGCAGCCCCGTAGCTGGAAACACCATATATTTT.

The CDR3 DNA follows: TGTGCCAGCAGAGTAAGGGTTAACCAAGAAGCTTTCTTT. As protein: CASRVRVNQEAFF. The chain has TRBV6-6 and TRBJ1-1; D remains ambiguous. Germline V gene lookup returns CDR1 MNHNY and CDR2 SVGAGI (reference sequence). With 6 bases removed from V and 8 bases from J, the gap between germline ends came to 16 bases. The CDR3 is made up of 13 amino acids.

The CDR3 coding sequence is TGTGCCAGCAGCTCACGAGGGGGCAGCTCACCCCTCCACTTT. Translating it yields CASSSRGGSSPLHF. The rearrangement joins TRBV7-8 to TRBJ1-6; 7 bases are shared with TRBD1. V lost 4 bases, J lost 10 bases, and 7 bases stayed unmatched. The germline V gene has CDR1 SGHVS and CDR2 FQNEAQ. The CDR3 loop spans 14 amino acids.

This clone occurred once. The DNA for the CDR3 is TGTGCCAGCAGCTTAGCGGTTAGCGGGGGGGTCTTCTACAATGAGCAGTTCTTC. Translated, it gives CASSLAVSGGVFYNEQFF. This chain joins TRBV7-2 and TRBJ2-1; 11 bases line up with TRBD2. The J segment lost 3 bases and the V segment lost 0 bases, leaving 7 bases of the junction unmatched. The CDR3 has 18 residues. CDR1 is SGHTA, CDR2 FQGNSA, per germline.

This chain connects TRBV3-1 (or the pseudogene TRBV3-2) to TRBJ1-1; D ambiguous. CDR1 and CDR2 from the germline V gene are LGHDT and YNNKEL (reference sequence). Trimming took off 3 bases at V and 3 bases at J, with 5 bases between the two ends. This CDR3 spans 12 amino acids. In DNA form, the CDR3 reads TGTGCCAGCAGCCAGTGGGACACTGAAGCTTTCTTT. Translating gives CASSQWDTEAFF.

In this sample, this clone turned up a few times. CDR3 coding DNA: TGTGCCAGCAGCTTGGGGGATTTAGAGGACACTGAAGCTTTCTTT. Translation gives CASSLGDLEDTEAFF. The rearrangement links TRBV5-5 to TRBJ1-1; D unresolved. V lost 0 bases to trimming and J lost 3 bases, with 12 bases between them. CDR3 size: 15 residues. CDR1 and CDR2 (germline): SGHKS, YYEKEE (reference sequence). The full variable domain, completed using reference TRBV5-5 and TRBJ1-1, is DAGVTQSPTHLIKTRGQQVTLRCSPISGHKSVSWYQQVLGQGPQFIFQYYEKEERGRGNFPDRFSARQFPNYSSELNVNALLLGDSALYLCASSLGDLEDTEAFFGQGTRLTVV.

The chain uses TRBV27 and TRBJ2-7; 8 bases map to TRBD1. This CDR3 contains 17 residues. J gave up 4 bases and V 3 bases, and 14 bases lay outside the gene matches. Per germline, CDR1 MNHEY and CDR2 SMNVEV (reference sequence). The CDR3 loop is CASSFFRPGTGKYEQYF. DNA for the CDR3: TGTGCCAGCAGTTTTTTCCGGCCGGGGACAGGAAAATACGAGCAGTACTTC.

The gene calls are TRBV19 and TRBJ2-2; D gene unclear. The germline V and J ends were trimmed by 0 bases and 6 bases, with 17 bases remaining between them. The CDR3 extends over 17 amino acids. Looked up from germline, CDR1 is LNHDA and CDR2 is SQIVND (reference sequence). The CDR3 nucleotides are TGTGCCAGTAGTATAGATCATCGTGTTAGTTTTTCCGGGGAGCTGTTTTTT. It is translated as CASSIDHRVSFSGELFF.

A few counts support this clone. The chain joins TRBV7-9 to TRBJ1-3; TRBD1 matches at 7 bases. CDR1 SEHNR and CDR2 FQNEAQ come from the germline V gene (reference sequence). CDR3 length: 15 residues. The trim removed 6 bases at V and 4 bases at J, leaving 9 bases unmatched. DNA of the CDR3: TGTGCCAGCAGGCCAAAGGACAGGCTCGGAAACACCATATATTTT. Its translation is CASRPKDRLGNTIYF.

V and J are TRBV27 and TRBJ2-7; the D gene is possibly TRBD1 (5 bases). CDR3 length: 15 amino acids. With 3 bases removed from V and 5 bases from J, the gap between germline ends came to 17 bases. CDR1 is MNHEY and CDR2 is SMNVEV in the germline V gene (reference sequence). For the CDR3, the DNA is TGTGCCAGCAGTTTGCTTTCCGCTAAGGGGAACGAGCAGTACTTC. This codes for CASSLLSAKGNEQYF.

V usage is TRBV13 and J usage is TRBJ1-2; no clear D gene. Germline CDR1 and CDR2: PRHDT and FYEKMQ (reference sequence). This CDR3 is 15 amino acids long. The V end was cut by 1 base, the J end by 0 bases, with 9 bases between. CDR3 residues: CASSLAADPNYGYTF. CDR3 DNA sequence: TGTGCCAGCAGCTTAGCGGCAGACCCTAACTATGGCTACACCTTC.

V gene TRBV15 combines with J gene TRBJ2-3, with D tentatively TRBD1 (6 bases). The germline V and J ends were trimmed by 3 bases and 2 bases, with 9 bases remaining between them. Germline V gene data show CDR1 as LNHNV and CDR2 as YYDKDF (reference sequence). The CDR3 is 14 amino acids. The CDR3 here is CATSRTGSTDTQYF. CDR3 DNA sequence: TGTGCCACCAGCAGGACAGGTTCCACAGATACGCAGTATTTT.

The chain couples TRBV7-9 to TRBJ2-7; possible D gene TRBD1, 6 bases. With 4 bases removed from V and 7 bases from J, the gap between germline ends came to 11 bases. CDR1 and CDR2 from the germline V gene are SEHNR and FQNEAQ (reference sequence). The CDR3 loop spans 12 amino acids. The CDR3 loop reads CASSSDSREQYF. In DNA, the CDR3 is TGTGCCAGCAGCTCGGACAGCCGGGAGCAGTACTTC.

The chain recombines TRBV3-1 (or the pseudogene TRBV3-2) with TRBJ1-4; D remains ambiguous. Germline CDR1 and CDR2: LGHDT and YNNKEL (reference sequence). This CDR3 comprises 12 residues. V was trimmed by 2 bases and J by 7 bases, leaving 5 bases between them. The CDR3 nucleotides read TGTGCCAGCAGCCAAAATAGTGAAAAACTGTTTTTT. Its translation: CASSQNSEKLFF.